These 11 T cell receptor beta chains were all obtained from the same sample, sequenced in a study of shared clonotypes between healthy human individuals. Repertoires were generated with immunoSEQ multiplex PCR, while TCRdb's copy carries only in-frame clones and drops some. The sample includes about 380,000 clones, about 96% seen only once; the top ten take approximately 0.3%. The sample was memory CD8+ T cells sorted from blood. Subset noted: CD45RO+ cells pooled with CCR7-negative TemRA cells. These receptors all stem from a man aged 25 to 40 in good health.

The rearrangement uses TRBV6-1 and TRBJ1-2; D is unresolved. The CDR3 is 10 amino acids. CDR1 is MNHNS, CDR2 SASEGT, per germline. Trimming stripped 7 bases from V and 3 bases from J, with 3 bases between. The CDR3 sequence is CASTDYGYTF. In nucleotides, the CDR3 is TGTGCCAGCACGGACTATGGCTACACCTTC.

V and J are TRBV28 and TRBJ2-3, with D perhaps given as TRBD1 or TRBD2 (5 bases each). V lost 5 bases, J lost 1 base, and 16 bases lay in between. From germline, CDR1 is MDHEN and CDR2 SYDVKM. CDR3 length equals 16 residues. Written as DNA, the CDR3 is TGTGCCAGCAGTGACAGTCACGCCGGGGGCACAGATACGCAGTATTTT. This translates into CASSDSHAGGTDTQYF.

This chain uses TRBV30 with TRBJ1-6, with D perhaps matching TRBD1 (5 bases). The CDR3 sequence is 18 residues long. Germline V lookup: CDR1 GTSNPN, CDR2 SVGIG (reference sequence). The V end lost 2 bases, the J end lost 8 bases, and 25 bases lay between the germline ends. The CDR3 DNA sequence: TGTGCCTGGAGTTCCCTATCTCTGGGACTGCTGGTGGATTCACCCCTCCACTTT. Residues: CAWSSLSLGLLVDSPLHF.

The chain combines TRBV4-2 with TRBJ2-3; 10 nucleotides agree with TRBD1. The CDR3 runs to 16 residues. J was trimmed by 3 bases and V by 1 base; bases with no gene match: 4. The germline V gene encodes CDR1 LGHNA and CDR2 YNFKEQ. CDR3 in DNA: TGTGCCAGCAGCCAAGGACAGGGGGCGAGGACAGATACGCAGTATTTT. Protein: CASSQGQGARTDTQYF.

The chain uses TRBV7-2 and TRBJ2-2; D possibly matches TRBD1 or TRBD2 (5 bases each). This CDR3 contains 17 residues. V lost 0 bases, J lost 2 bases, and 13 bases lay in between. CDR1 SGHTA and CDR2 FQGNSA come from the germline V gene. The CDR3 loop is CASSLAWGRFNTGELFF. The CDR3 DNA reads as TGTGCCAGCAGCTTAGCTTGGGGACGGTTTAACACCGGGGAGCTGTTTTTT.

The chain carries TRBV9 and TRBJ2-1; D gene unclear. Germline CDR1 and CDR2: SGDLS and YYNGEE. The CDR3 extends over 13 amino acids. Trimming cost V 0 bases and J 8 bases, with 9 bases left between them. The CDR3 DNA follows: TGTGCCAGCAGCGTAGACCCGGGCTATGAGCAGTTCTTC. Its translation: CASSVDPGYEQFF.

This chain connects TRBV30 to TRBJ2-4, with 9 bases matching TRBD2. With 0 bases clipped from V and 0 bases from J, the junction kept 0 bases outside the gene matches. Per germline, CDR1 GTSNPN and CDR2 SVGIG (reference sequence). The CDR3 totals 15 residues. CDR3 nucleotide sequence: TGTGCCTGGAGTGTACTAGCGGGAGCCAAAAACATTCAGTACTTC. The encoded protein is CAWSVLAGAKNIQYF.

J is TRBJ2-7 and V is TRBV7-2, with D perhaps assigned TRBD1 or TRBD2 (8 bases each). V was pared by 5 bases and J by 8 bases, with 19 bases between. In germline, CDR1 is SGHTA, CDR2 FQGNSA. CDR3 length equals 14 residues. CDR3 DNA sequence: TGTGCCAGCAGCCGGGACAGGACGGGGGGGAAGCAGTACTTC. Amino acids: CASSRDRTGGKQYF.

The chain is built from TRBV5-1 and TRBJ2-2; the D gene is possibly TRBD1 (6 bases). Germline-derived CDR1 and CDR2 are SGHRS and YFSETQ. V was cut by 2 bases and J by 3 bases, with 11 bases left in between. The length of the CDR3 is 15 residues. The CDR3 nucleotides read TGCGCCAGCAGCTTTGCGGCAGGGGACACCGGGGAGCTGTTTTTT. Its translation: CASSFAAGDTGELFF. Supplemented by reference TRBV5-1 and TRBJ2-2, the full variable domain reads KAGVTQTPRYLIKTRGQQVTLSCSPISGHRSVSWYQQTPGQGLQFLFEYFSETQRNKGNFPGRFSGRQFSNSRSEMNVSTLELGDSALYLCASSFAAGDTGELFFGEGSRLTVL.

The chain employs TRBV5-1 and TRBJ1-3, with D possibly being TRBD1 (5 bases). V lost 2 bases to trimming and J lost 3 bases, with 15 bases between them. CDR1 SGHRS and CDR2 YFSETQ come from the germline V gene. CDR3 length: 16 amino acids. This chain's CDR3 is CASSFVGATHGNTIYF. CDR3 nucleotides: TGCGCCAGCAGCTTCGTAGGGGCTACTCATGGAAACACCATATATTTT. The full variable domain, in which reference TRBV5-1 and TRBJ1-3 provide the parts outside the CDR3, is KAGVTQTPRYLIKTRGQQVTLSCSPISGHRSVSWYQQTPGQGLQFLFEYFSETQRNKGNFPGRFSGRQFSNSRSEMNVSTLELGDSALYLCASSFVGATHGNTIYFGEGSWLTVV.

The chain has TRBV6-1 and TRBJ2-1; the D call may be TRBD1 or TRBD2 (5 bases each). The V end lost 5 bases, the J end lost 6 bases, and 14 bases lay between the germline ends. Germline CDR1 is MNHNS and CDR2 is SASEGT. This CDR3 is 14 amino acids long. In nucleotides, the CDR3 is TGTGCCAGCAGTCTCTCCGGGACGACCAATGAGCAGTTCTTC. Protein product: CASSLSGTTNEQFF.